The 4 T cell receptor beta chains listed next were all sequenced from one sample in a study of human T cells and chemical hapten exposure. Documented time point: patch test 2, 6 weeks after DPC sensitization. Treatment defined: therapeutic diphenylcyclopropenone sensitization with weekly scalp DPC. TCRdb processed the RACE reads anew with MiXCR; each CDR3 protein has one entry. The table has some 89,000 distinct CDR3 sequences, 10% to 13% seen once; the top ten hold 2% to 3%. Sequencing used whole blood, obtained in connection with sensitization to the hapten diphenylcyclopropenone (DPC). All receptors derive from a woman aged 30 to 39 with alopecia areata. Some clones in this sample may be carry-over from other donors' samples.

In this sample, this clonotype turned up many times. The chain uses TRBV9 and TRBJ2-1; the D call may be TRBD1 or TRBD2 (5 bases each). CDR1 and CDR2 (germline): SGDLS, YYNGEE. Trimming took 2 bases from V and 5 from J, leaving 20 bases between them. This CDR3 is 17 amino acids long. CDR3 sequence (DNA): TGTGCCAGCAGCGTTGGGACCAGGCAGATCGGAGACAATGAGCAGTTCTTC. Translating gives CASSVGTRQIGDNEQFF.

This clonotype is a singleton in its sample. This may be a read error: a much more frequent sequence differs by one nucleotide. Here the CDR3 reads CAGSPGTGGNTEAFF. In DNA, the CDR3 is TGTGCCGGCTCACCGGGAACAGGAGGGAACACTGAAGCTTTCTTT. The chain joins TRBV18 to TRBJ1-1; a weak D match, TRBD1 (5 bases). CDR3 length: 15 amino acids. The germline CDR1 and CDR2 sequences are KGHSH and LQKENI.

This clonotype has only a few counts. The genes are TRBV20-1 and TRBJ2-1; 7 positions match TRBD2. The CDR3 covers 16 residues. J was trimmed by 1 base and V by 0 bases; bases with no gene match: 6. Germline V gives CDR1 DFQATT, CDR2 SNEGSKA (reference sequence). The CDR3 here is CSARDRDYRSYNEQFF. In nucleotides, the CDR3 is TGCAGTGCTAGAGATCGGGACTACCGTTCCTACAATGAGCAGTTCTTC.

This chain links TRBV10-3 with TRBJ1-6; 7 bases agree with TRBD1. J was trimmed by 4 bases and V by 8 bases; bases with no gene match: 2. The CDR3 loop spans 13 amino acids. CDR1 ENHRY and CDR2 SYGVKD come from the germline V gene. The CDR3 spells CAIGQEYNSPLHF. The CDR3 DNA is TGTGCCATCGGACAGGAATATAATTCACCCCTCCACTTT.